This T cell receptor beta chain originates from a study of T cells after yellow fever vaccination. Study results and limitations: Repertoires obtained by FACS sorting could include abundant clonotypes that entered as contaminants from the bulk population.

One entry per CDR3 protein results from TCRdb running MiXCR on the 5' RACE reads. This sample yields some 600,000 distinct CDR3 sequences, of which around 17% are seen a single time; approximately 15% belongs to the top ten. This clonotype was seen more than once but under ten times. What it binds is unknown. The specimen was PBMCs, collected less than 6 days after the first yellow fever vaccination. The receptor's source is a man between 18 and 35 years old who received the YFV17D yellow fever vaccine.

This chain's CDR3 is CASSESGTGSEKLFF. The CDR3 region has the DNA TGTGCCAGCAGTGAAAGCGGGACAGGGAGTGAAAAACTGTTTTTT. The chain combines TRBV25-1 with TRBJ1-4; TRBD1 agrees at 9 bases. The CDR3 runs 15 residues. Germline assignment: CDR1 MGHDK and CDR2 SYGVNS. V shed 2 bases and J 7 bases; nucleotides not matched to a gene: 5.